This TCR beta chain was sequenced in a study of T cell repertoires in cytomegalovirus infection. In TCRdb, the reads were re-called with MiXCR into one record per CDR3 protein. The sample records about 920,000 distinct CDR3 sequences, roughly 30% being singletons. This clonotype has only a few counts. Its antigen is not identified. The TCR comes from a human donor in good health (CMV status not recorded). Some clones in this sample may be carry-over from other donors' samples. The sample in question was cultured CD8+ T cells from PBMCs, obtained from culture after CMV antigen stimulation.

The CDR3 DNA reads TGTGCCAGCAGCTTCCCAGGAAACGGCTACACCTTC. This encodes CASSFPGNGYTF. This chain joins TRBV7-9 and TRBJ1-2; D gene ambiguous. V was trimmed by 3 bases and J by 8 bases, leaving 10 bases between them. CDR1 and CDR2 (germline): SEHNR, FQNEAQ (reference sequence). The CDR3 is made up of 12 amino acids.